This T cell receptor beta chain was sequenced in a study of identifying expanded T cells in peripheral blood. Method: immunoSEQ multiplex PCR; TCRdb's copy keeps in-frame clones and lacks some. This sample yields some 95,000 clones, of which roughly 88% are seen a single time; around 5.9% belongs to the top ten. Points on this clone: What it binds is unknown.

Healthy donors had no documented immune events, such as infections, while sampled. The V gene lost 7 bases and the J gene lost 1 base, with 11 bases spanning the gap. This CDR3 spans 14 amino acids. Germline assignment: CDR1 SGHVS and CDR2 FNYEAQ. Study-level findings and limits: Clone count variance between roughly 2-week samples rose with total template count.

The receptor was isolated from a person aged 18 to 70 in good health. V and J are TRBV7-6 and TRBJ1-5; the D gene is possibly TRBD1 (6 bases). Sequencing used blood. The CDR3 loop is CASTLGGSNQPQHF. The CDR3 coding sequence is TGTGCCAGCACCCTAGGGGGAAGCAATCAGCCCCAGCATTTT.